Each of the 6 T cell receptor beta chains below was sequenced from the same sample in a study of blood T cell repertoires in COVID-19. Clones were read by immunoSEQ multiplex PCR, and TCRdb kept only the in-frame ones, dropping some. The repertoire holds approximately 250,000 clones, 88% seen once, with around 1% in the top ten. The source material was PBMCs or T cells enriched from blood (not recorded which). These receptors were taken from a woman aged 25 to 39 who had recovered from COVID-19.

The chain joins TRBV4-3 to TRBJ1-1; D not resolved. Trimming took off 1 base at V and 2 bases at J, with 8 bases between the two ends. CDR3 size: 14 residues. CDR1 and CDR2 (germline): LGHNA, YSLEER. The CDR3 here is CASSQVNSNTEAFF. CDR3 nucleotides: TGCGCCAGCAGCCAAGTTAATTCCAACACTGAAGCTTTCTTT.

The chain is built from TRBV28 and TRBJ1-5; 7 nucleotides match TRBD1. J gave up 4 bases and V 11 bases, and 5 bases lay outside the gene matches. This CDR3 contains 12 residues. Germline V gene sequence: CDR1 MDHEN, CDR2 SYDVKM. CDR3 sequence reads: CASTGLNQPQHF. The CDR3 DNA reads TGTGCCTCGACAGGGTTGAATCAGCCCCAGCATTTT.

CDR3 bases: TGTGCCAGCAGCTTGTGGGGGGATGAAAAACTGTTTTTT. Its translation: CASSLWGDEKLFF. The V call is TRBV5-8, the J call TRBJ1-4; tentative D call: TRBD1 (5 bases). Trimming cost V 1 base and J 6 bases, with 7 bases left between them. The CDR3 runs 13 residues. Germline V lookup: CDR1 SGHTS, CDR2 YDEGEE.

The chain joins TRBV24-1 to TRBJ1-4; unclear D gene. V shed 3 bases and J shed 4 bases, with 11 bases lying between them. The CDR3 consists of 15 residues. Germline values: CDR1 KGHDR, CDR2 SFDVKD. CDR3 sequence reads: CATSDPHGGNEKLFF. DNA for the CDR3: TGTGCCACCAGTGATCCGCATGGAGGTAATGAAAAACTGTTTTTT.

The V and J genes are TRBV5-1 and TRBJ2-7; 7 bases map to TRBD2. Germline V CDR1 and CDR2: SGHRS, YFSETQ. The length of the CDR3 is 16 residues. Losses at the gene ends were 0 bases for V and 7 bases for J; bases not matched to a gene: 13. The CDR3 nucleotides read TGCGCCAGCAGCTTGGCCTCGGCGGGGGACCCTCGGGAGCAGTACTTC. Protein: CASSLASAGDPREQYF.

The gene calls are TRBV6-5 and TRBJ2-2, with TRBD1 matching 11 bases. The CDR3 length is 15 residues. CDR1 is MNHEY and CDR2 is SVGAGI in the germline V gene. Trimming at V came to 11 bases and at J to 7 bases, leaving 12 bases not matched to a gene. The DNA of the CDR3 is TGTGCCGCCTGCCGGGGACAGGGGGGTGTCGGGGAGCTGTTTTTT. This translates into CAACRGQGGVGELFF.